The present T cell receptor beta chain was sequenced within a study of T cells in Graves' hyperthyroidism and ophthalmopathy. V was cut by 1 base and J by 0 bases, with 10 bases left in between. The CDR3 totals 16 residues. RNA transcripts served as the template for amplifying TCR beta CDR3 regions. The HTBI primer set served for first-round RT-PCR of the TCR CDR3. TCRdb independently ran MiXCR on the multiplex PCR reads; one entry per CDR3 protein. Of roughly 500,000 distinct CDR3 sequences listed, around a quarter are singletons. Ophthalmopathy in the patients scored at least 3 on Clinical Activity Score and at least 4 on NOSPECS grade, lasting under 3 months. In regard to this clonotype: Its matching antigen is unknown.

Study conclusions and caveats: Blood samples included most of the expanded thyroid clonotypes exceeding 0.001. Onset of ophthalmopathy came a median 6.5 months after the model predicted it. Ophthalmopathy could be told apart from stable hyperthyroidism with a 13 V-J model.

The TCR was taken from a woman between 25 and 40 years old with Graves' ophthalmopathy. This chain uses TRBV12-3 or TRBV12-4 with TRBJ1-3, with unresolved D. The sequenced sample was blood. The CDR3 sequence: CASSLGGSFSGNTIYF. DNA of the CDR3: TGTGCCAGCAGTTTAGGAGGCAGCTTCTCTGGAAACACCATATATTTT.